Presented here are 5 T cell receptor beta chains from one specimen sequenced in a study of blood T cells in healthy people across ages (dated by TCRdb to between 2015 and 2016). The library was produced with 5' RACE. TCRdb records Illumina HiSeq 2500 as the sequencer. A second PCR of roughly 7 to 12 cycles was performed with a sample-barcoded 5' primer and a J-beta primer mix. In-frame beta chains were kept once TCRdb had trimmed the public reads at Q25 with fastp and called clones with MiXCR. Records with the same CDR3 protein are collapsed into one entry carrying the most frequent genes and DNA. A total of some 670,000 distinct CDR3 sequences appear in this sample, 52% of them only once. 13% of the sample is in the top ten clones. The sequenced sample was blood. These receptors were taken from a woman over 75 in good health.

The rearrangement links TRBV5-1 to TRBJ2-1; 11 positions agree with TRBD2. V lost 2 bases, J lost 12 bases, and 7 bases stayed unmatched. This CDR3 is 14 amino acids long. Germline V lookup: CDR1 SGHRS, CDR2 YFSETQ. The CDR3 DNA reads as TGCGCCAGCAGCTTTAGCGGGGGGGCAAGAGGGCAGTTCTTC. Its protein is CASSFSGGARGQFF.

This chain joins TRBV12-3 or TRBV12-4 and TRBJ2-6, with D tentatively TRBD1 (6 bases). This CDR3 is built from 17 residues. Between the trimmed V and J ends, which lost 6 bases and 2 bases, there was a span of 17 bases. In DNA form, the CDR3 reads TGTGCCAGCAGACCGACAGGTGGGAGCCCTGGGGCCAACGTCCTGACTTTC. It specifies CASRPTGGSPGANVLTF.

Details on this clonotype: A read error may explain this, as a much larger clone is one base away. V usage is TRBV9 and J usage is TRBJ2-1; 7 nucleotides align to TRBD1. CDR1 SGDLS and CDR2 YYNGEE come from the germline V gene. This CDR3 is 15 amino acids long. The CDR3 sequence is CASSARTGFYSEQFF. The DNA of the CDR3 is TGTGCCAGCAGCGCGCGGACAGGCTTCTACAGTGAGCAGTTCTTC.

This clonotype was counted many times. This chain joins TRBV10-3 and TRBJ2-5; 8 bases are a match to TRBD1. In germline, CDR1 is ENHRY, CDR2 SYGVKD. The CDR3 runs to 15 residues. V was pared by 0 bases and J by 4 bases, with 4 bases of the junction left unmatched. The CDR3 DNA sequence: TGTGCCATCAGTGAGTCGACAGGGGTGAGAGAGACCCAGTACTTC. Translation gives CAISESTGVRETQYF.

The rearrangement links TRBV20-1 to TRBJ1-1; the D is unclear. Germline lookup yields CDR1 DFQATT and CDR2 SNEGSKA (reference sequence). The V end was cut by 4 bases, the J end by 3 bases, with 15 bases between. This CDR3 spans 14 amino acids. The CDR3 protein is CSAKSAGGYTEAFF. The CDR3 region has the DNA TGCAGTGCTAAATCTGCGGGTGGTTACACTGAAGCTTTCTTT.